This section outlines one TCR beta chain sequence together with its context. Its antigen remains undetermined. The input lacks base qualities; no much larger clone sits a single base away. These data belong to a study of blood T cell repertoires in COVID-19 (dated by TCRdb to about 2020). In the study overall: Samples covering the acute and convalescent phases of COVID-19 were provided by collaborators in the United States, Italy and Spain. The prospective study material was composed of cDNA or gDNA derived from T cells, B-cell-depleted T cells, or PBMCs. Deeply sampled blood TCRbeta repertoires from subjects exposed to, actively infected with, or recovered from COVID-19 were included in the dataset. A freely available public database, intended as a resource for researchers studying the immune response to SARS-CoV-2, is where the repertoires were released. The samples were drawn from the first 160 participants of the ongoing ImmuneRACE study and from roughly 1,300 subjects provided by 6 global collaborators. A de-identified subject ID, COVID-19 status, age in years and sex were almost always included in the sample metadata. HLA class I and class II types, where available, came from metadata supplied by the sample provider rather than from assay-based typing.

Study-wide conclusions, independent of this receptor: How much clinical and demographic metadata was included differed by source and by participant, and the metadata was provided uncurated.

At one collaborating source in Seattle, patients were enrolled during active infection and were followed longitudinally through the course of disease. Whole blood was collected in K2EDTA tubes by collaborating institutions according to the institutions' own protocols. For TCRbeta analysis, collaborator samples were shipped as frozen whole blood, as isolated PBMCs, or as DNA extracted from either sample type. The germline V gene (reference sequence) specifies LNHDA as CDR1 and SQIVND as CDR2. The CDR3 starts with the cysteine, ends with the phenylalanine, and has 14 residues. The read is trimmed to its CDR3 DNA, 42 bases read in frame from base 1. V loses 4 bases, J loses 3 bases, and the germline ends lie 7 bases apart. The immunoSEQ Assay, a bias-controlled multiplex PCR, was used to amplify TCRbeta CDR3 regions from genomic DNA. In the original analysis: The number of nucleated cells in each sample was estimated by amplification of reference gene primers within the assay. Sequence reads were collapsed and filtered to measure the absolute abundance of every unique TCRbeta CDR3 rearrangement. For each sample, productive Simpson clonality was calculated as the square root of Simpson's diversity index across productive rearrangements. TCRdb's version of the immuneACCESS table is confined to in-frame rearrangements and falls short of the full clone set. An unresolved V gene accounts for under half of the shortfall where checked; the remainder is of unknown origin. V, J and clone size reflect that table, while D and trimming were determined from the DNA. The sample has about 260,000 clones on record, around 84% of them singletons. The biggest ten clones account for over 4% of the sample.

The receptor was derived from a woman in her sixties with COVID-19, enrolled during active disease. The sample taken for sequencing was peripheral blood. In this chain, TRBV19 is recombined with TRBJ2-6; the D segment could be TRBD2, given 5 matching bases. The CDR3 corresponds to CASSTGFGANVLTF. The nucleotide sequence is TGTGCCAGTAGTACGGGATTTGGGGCCAACGTCCTGACTTTC.